Detailed here is one TCR beta chain. What it binds is unknown. This sample is part of a study of shared clonotypes between healthy human individuals. Study-wide background: A couple of female and a few male donors aged 18 to 49 were enrolled. The study, taken as a whole, reports: Memory subsets had estimated richness that was generally smaller than that of naive subsets.

Unmatched junction bases numbered 17, after V lost 5 bases and J lost 5 bases. This CDR3 has 18 amino acids. CDR1 SGHVS and CDR2 FQNEAQ come from the germline V gene. The data were produced by immunoSEQ multiplex PCR, yet TCRdb's version contains in-frame clones alone and is incomplete. The sample holds approximately 710,000 clones; 90% are singletons and the top ten take 34%. The rearrangement uses TRBV7-8 and TRBJ2-3, with 9 bases aligning to TRBD2. Material: memory CD8+ T cells from PBMCs. Subset reported: CD45RO+ cells pooled with CCR7-negative TemRA cells. The TCR sequence derives from a man aged 18 to 35 in good health. Some clones in this sample may be carry-over from other donors' samples. CDR3 region: CASSRRVLLAGIEDTQYF. The CDR3 coding sequence is TGTGCCAGCAGCCGCCGCGTTTTGCTAGCGGGAATAGAAGATACGCAGTATTTT.